This is a list of T cell receptor beta chains from one sample in a study of blood T cell repertoires in COVID-19. Sequencing used immunoSEQ multiplex PCR; TCRdb keeps in-frame clones, though not all of them. The sample yields 150,000 or so clones, 83% seen once. The sequenced sample consisted of peripheral blood. The receptors shown here come from a woman between 55 and 75 years old with COVID-19, enrolled during active disease. The CDR3 runs from the conserved cysteine through the conserved F or W. The order of the fields is J gene, D gene, V gene, clone size, CDR3 DNA, CDR3 protein. D genes are given only for firm matches. Rows give clone size only sometimes, using once, few, many, or a class for an expanded clone.

j_call: TRBJ2-7; d_call: TRBD1; v_call: TRBV27; clone_size: NA; cdr3_nt: TGTGCCAGCAGCTACGGGACAGGGCGGCAGTACTTC; cdr3_aa: CASSYGTGRQYF
j_call: TRBJ2-1; d_call: TRBD2; v_call: TRBV2; clone_size: NA; cdr3_nt: TGTGCCAGCAGTGATAGCGGGAGTTCGCATGAGCAGTTCTTC; cdr3_aa: CASSDSGSSHEQFF
j_call: TRBJ1-3; d_call: NA; v_call: TRBV27; clone_size: NA; cdr3_nt: TGTGCCAGCAGTTTGGGGGGGGGAAACACCATATATTTT; cdr3_aa: CASSLGGGNTIYF
j_call: TRBJ2-7; d_call: NA; v_call: TRBV10-3; clone_size: NA; cdr3_nt: TGTGCCATCAGGGATAGCGGTGGTGGATACGAGCAGTACTTC; cdr3_aa: CAIRDSGGGYEQYF
j_call: TRBJ1-6; d_call: TRBD1; v_call: TRBV5-1; clone_size: NA; cdr3_nt: TGCGCCAGCAGCTTGGTGGGGGGACAGCCAGATTCACCCCTCCACTTT; cdr3_aa: CASSLVGGQPDSPLHF
j_call: TRBJ2-3; d_call: TRBD2; v_call: TRBV6-1; clone_size: NA; cdr3_nt: TGTGCCAGCAGTGAAGCAGGGGCGGGGGCAGATACGCAGTATTTT; cdr3_aa: CASSEAGAGADTQYF
j_call: TRBJ2-1; d_call: TRBD2; v_call: TRBV3-1/TRBV3-2; clone_size: NA; cdr3_nt: TGTGCCAGCAGCCAATCCGGGACTAGCCCACCCAATGAGCAGTTCTTC; cdr3_aa: CASSQSGTSPPNEQFF
j_call: TRBJ1-2; d_call: NA; v_call: TRBV10-3; clone_size: NA; cdr3_nt: TGTGCCATCAGTGAGTCTGGGCGTAACTATGGCTACACCTTC; cdr3_aa: CAISESGRNYGYTF
j_call: TRBJ2-1; d_call: NA; v_call: TRBV15; clone_size: once; cdr3_nt: TGTGCCACCAGCAGAGCCCGGGACACCTACAATGAGCAGTTCTTC; cdr3_aa: CATSRARDTYNEQFF
j_call: TRBJ2-4; d_call: TRBD1; v_call: TRBV6-4; clone_size: once; cdr3_nt: TGTGCCAGCAGTGACGGACAGGGGGACATTCAGTACTTC; cdr3_aa: CASSDGQGDIQYF
j_call: TRBJ2-1; d_call: TRBD1; v_call: TRBV15; clone_size: NA; cdr3_nt: TGTGCCACCAGCGCGGACAGGGGCCGTTCGTGGGGGCAGTTCTTC; cdr3_aa: CATSADRGRSWGQFF
j_call: TRBJ1-5; d_call: TRBD1; v_call: TRBV10-1; clone_size: NA; cdr3_nt: TGCGCCAGCAGTGAAGGGGGCACCAGGCCCCAGCATTTT; cdr3_aa: CASSEGGTRPQHF
j_call: TRBJ2-6; d_call: TRBD1; v_call: TRBV5-1; clone_size: NA; cdr3_nt: TGCGCCAGCAAACCGGGACAGGGGGCGGCTGGGGCCAACGTCCTGACTTTC; cdr3_aa: CASKPGQGAAGANVLTF
j_call: TRBJ2-2; d_call: TRBD1; v_call: TRBV27; clone_size: NA; cdr3_nt: TGTGCCAGCAGTTTCCGGGACAGAAACACCGGGGAGCTGTTTTTT; cdr3_aa: CASSFRDRNTGELFF
j_call: TRBJ1-2; d_call: TRBD1; v_call: TRBV25-1; clone_size: NA; cdr3_nt: TGTGCCAGCAGTGAATTGGGGTGGCAGGGGGAGTATGGCTACACCTTC; cdr3_aa: CASSELGWQGEYGYTF
j_call: TRBJ2-1; d_call: NA; v_call: TRBV5-5; clone_size: NA; cdr3_nt: TGTGCCAGCAGCTTATTGAGGTACAATGAGCAGTTCTTC; cdr3_aa: CASSLLRYNEQFF
j_call: TRBJ2-7; d_call: NA; v_call: TRBV6-4; clone_size: few; cdr3_nt: TGTGCCAGCAGTGTAGCGGTTGGCCCGTACGAGCAGTACTTC; cdr3_aa: CASSVAVGPYEQYF
j_call: TRBJ1-2; d_call: TRBD1; v_call: TRBV19; clone_size: NA; cdr3_nt: TGTGCCAGTAGTATTATAATCAGGTGGACGGGACAGGGGTACTATGGCTACACCTTC; cdr3_aa: CASSIIIRWTGQGYYGYTF
j_call: TRBJ1-2; d_call: TRBD1; v_call: TRBV5-6; clone_size: NA; cdr3_nt: TGTGCCAGCAGCGCCCGGACAGGGGCGTATGGCTACACCTTC; cdr3_aa: CASSARTGAYGYTF
j_call: TRBJ1-2; d_call: TRBD1; v_call: TRBV28; clone_size: once; cdr3_nt: TGTGCCAGCAGTTTACCAACAGGGGGCTCTGATGGCTACACCTTC; cdr3_aa: CASSLPTGGSDGYTF
j_call: TRBJ1-2; d_call: NA; v_call: TRBV5-5; clone_size: NA; cdr3_nt: TGTGCCAGCAGCTTGGGGGCAGGGCTCTATGGCTACACCTTC; cdr3_aa: CASSLGAGLYGYTF
j_call: TRBJ2-1; d_call: TRBD2; v_call: TRBV7-3; clone_size: once; cdr3_nt: TGTGCCAGCAGCTCGGGACTAGCGGTCGGGGAGCAGTTCTTC; cdr3_aa: CASSSGLAVGEQFF